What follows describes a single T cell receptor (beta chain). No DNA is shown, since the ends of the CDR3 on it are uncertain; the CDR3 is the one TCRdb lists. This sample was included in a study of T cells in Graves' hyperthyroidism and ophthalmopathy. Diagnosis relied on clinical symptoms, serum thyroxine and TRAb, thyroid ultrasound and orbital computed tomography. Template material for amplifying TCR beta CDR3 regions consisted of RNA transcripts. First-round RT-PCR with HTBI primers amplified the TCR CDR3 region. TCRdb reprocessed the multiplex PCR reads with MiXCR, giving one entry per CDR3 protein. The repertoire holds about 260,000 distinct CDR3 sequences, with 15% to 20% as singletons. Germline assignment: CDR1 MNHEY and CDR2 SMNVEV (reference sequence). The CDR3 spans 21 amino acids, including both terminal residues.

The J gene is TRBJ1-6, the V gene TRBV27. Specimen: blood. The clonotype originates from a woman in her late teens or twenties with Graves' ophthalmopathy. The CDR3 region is CASSPSSGRGEYFGPGSPLHF.